This T cell receptor beta chain was recovered during a study of graft-versus-host responses after intestinal transplantation. As for the study in general: Multivisceral, liver-intestinal, or isolated intestinal transplants were performed in recipients. Tacrolimus and steroids were given for 3 to 4 years to all recipients after anti-thymocyte globulin induction. Study observations and caveats: Allografts of one patient group, those with graft-donor T cell macrochimerism, had high graft-versus-host to host-versus-graft clonal ratios. There were GvH clones found in recipient marrow, and some of them appeared first in ileum or blood.

Sequencing used immunoSEQ multiplex PCR; TCRdb keeps in-frame clones, though not all of them. There are about 120,000 clones in the sample; approximately 95% occur only once, and 3% to 4% lies in the top ten. Concerning this clone: Its antigen remains unknown.

V shed 5 bases and J shed 1 base, with 26 bases lying between them. Germline lookup yields CDR1 SGHVS and CDR2 FQNEAQ. The CDR3 has 19 amino acids. The sample consisted of unstimulated CD8+ T cells sorted from spleen or lymph node cells, taken before intestinal transplant. This chain connects TRBV7-8 to TRBJ1-1; D gene ambiguous. The TCR was taken from a human donor who received an intestinal transplant. The CDR3 protein is CASSPRWDLATEKNTEAFF. In DNA, the CDR3 is TGTGCCAGCAGCCCCCGCTGGGATCTAGCAACAGAAAAGAACACTGAAGCTTTCTTT.